Below, one TCR beta chain is given with its context. Its antigen is not known. The entry originates in a study of shared clonotypes between healthy human individuals. The CD4+ fraction was divided into a CD45RA+ naive subset and a CD45RA-negative memory subset. The CDR3 loop spans 18 amino acids. Broader study findings: The small donor group covered limited genetic and exposure diversity. The naive CD4 repertoires of a few donors were compared, and approximately 5.3% of clonotypes were shared.

The assay was immunoSEQ multiplex PCR, and TCRdb's table has in-frame clones only and misses some. Counted here are 950,000 to 1,300,000 clones, 65% to 75% occurring once; the ten biggest clones make up approximately 1.5%. The material sequenced was memory CD4+ T cells sorted from blood. Regarding subset: CD45RA-negative fraction. The J gene is TRBJ2-6, the V gene TRBV21-1; the listed D gene, TRBD1, was not tested against the DNA. TRBV21-1 corresponds to a pseudogene. The sequence was obtained from a man between 18 and 29 years old in good health. CDR3 nucleotides: TGTGCCAGCAGCAAACGGGACAGAACTACCTCTGGGGCCAACGTCCTGACTTTC. Translation gives CASSKRDRTTSGANVLTF.